These 24 T cell receptor beta chains share one sample of origin, sequenced in a study of T-cell reconstitution after alpha-beta-depleted transplantation in children. Unique molecular identifiers were used to barcode this TCRbeta library. TCRdb itself ran the PCR reads through MiXCR, one entry per CDR3 protein. The sample carries 500,000 to 650,000 distinct CDR3 sequences, about 10% recorded once. The sample consisted of PBMCs, mostly from graft donor cells, taken 180 days after TCRalphabeta/CD19-depleted stem cell transplant. The receptors here all came from a female patient aged 2-15 years who had a stem cell transplant for aplastic anemia, so the T cells may come from the graft donor.

This clonotype showed up just a few times. The rearrangement uses TRBV29-1 and TRBJ2-7; tentatively, D is TRBD1 (5 bases). V was trimmed by 5 bases and J by 4 bases, leaving 9 bases between them. This CDR3 has 11 residues. Germline CDR1 and CDR2: SQVTM and ANQGSEA. CDR3 region: CSVHGQYEQYF. The CDR3 DNA is TGCAGCGTTCATGGACAATACGAGCAGTACTTC.

J is TRBJ2-7 and V is TRBV7-2; 8 bases map to TRBD2. Germline V gives CDR1 SGHTA, CDR2 FQGNSA. This CDR3 is built from 13 residues. J lost 6 bases, V lost 4 bases, and 5 bases had no gene match. DNA for the CDR3: TGTGCCAGCAGCTCGGGTAGCGGGATCGAGCAGTACTTC. Residues: CASSSGSGIEQYF.

This chain joins TRBV6-2 or TRBV6-3 and TRBJ2-7; no definite D call. Germline loops: CDR1 MNHEY, CDR2 SVGEGT. The CDR3 runs to 15 residues. V was trimmed by 5 bases and J by 3 bases, leaving 17 bases between them. CDR3 DNA sequence: TGTGCCAGCAGTGCCGGAACCTTCAGGAACTACGAGCAGTACGTC. Translated, it gives CASSAGTFRNYEQYV.

The table lists this clonotype with a few counts. This chain's CDR3 is CASSSRSAGELFF. The CDR3 DNA is TGTGCCAGCAGTTCCAGGAGTGCCGGGGAGCTGTTTTTT. The chain links TRBV28 to TRBJ2-2; D not resolved. V was shortened by 4 bases and J by 6 bases, with 9 bases between the two germline ends. The V gene's germline CDR1 is MDHEN and CDR2 SYDVKM. The CDR3 sequence is 13 residues long. Complete variable domain (other parts from reference TRBV28 and TRBJ2-2): DVKVTQSSRYLVKRTGEKVFLECVQDMDHENMFWYRQDPGLGLRLIYFSYDVKMKEKGDIPEGYSVSREKKERFSLILESASTNQTSMYLCASSSRSAGELFFGEGSRLTVL.

A few counts support this clonotype. The chain is built from TRBV9 and TRBJ2-2; D remains unclear. CDR1 and CDR2 (germline): SGDLS, YYNGEE. V lost 0 bases and J lost 4, with 13 bases in between. The CDR3 loop spans 16 amino acids. CDR3 region: CASSVAGYPITGELFF. CDR3 bases: TGTGCCAGCAGCGTAGCAGGCTACCCGATCACCGGGGAGCTGTTTTTT.

This sequence joins TRBV12-3 or TRBV12-4 and TRBJ1-4, with a possible D match to TRBD1 (6 bases). The germline V and J ends were trimmed by 5 bases and 0 bases, with 10 bases remaining between them. The CDR3 covers 15 residues. The CDR3 region has the DNA TGTGCCAGCAGTCTAGGACAGCCAACTAATGAAAAACTGTTTTTT. It yields the protein CASSLGQPTNEKLFF.

The V call is TRBV13, the J call TRBJ2-2, with D possibly matching TRBD1 (6 bases). Trimming stripped 6 bases from V and 1 base from J, with 18 bases between. CDR3 length equals 17 residues. CDR1 is PRHDT and CDR2 is FYEKMQ in the germline V gene (reference sequence). CDR3 in DNA: TGTGCCAGCAGACCAACTCTTGAGACAGGGAACACCGGGGAGCTGTTTTTT. Its protein is CASRPTLETGNTGELFF.

This clonotype was counted between two and nine times. The chain has TRBV12-3 or TRBV12-4 and TRBJ2-1; D is undetermined. V was clipped by 3 bases and J by 8 bases, with 17 bases between them. CDR3 size: 15 residues. The CDR3 nucleotides read TGTGCCAGCAGTTTTCGTAGTTGGGCTTCGGATGAGCAGTTCTTC. Translation: CASSFRSWASDEQFF.

Many counts were recorded for this clonotype. This chain joins TRBV12-3 or TRBV12-4 and TRBJ2-1; the match to TRBD1 covers 7 bases. The CDR3 length is 15 residues. The ends lost 1 base at V and 1 base at J; junction bases unmatched: 1. The CDR3 nucleotides are TGTGCCAGCAGTTTAGAGGGGGCATCCTACAATGAGCAGTTCTTC. As protein: CASSLEGASYNEQFF.

This clonotype was counted between two and nine times. V is TRBV29-1 and J is TRBJ1-1, with unresolved D. CDR3 length equals 12 residues. Germline-derived CDR1 and CDR2 are SQVTM and ANQGSEA. V gave up 7 bases and J gave up 2 bases, with 11 bases separating them. DNA for the CDR3: TGCAGCGCACGCCCGACTAACACTGAAGCTTTCTTT. It translates to CSARPTNTEAFF.

This clonotype was recorded a few times. This chain links TRBV29-1 with TRBJ2-5; D call uncertain. The CDR3 is 12 amino acids. Germline CDR1 and CDR2: SQVTM and ANQGSEA. V dropped 0 bases and J dropped 3 bases, with 5 bases sitting between them. The CDR3, as DNA: TGCAGCGTTGAAGAGTTAGAAGAGACCCAGTACTTC. It codes for CSVEELEETQYF.

This clonotype was observed a handful of times. This rearrangement joins TRBV29-1 to TRBJ1-2; no reliable D call. This CDR3 is built from 13 residues. V was cut by 3 bases and J by 4 bases, with 12 bases left in between. CDR1 SQVTM and CDR2 ANQGSEA come from the germline V gene. In nucleotides, the CDR3 is TGCAGCGTTGATCCCCGGGATAGCTATGGCTACACCTTC. Translation: CSVDPRDSYGYTF.

This chain uses TRBV28 with TRBJ1-3; 7 nucleotides agree with TRBD1. The CDR3 loop spans 17 amino acids. The germline V gene has CDR1 MDHEN and CDR2 SYDVKM. Unmatched junction bases numbered 8, after V lost 3 bases and J lost 0 bases. DNA for the CDR3: TGTGCCAGCAGTTTCCCCCGGGACAGAATCTCTGGAAACACCATATATTTT. Protein sequence: CASSFPRDRISGNTIYF.

The genes are TRBV5-1 and TRBJ1-1; D call uncertain. Per the germline V gene, CDR1 is SGHRS and CDR2 is YFSETQ. Trimming stripped 2 bases from V and 1 base from J, with 9 bases between. The CDR3 sequence is 14 residues long. The CDR3 bases are TGCGCCAGCAGCTTCAATTCCGGGAACACTGAAGCTTTCTTT. Residues: CASSFNSGNTEAFF.

This clonotype was seen a few times. V usage is TRBV5-1 and J usage is TRBJ2-3; D remains ambiguous. The CDR3 length is 15 residues. Germline V gene lookup returns CDR1 SGHRS and CDR2 YFSETQ. Trimming removed 1 base at V and 0 bases at J, with 9 bases between. CDR3 in DNA: TGCGCCAGCAGCTTGCCGGGCTCTAGCACAGATACGCAGTATTTT. Protein sequence: CASSLPGSSTDTQYF.

The gene calls are TRBV12-3 or TRBV12-4 and TRBJ1-2; 7 positions match TRBD1. There are 13 residues in the CDR3. The ends lost 7 bases at V and 4 bases at J; junction bases unmatched: 6. The CDR3: CASTSWDSYGYTF. The CDR3, as DNA: TGTGCCAGCACCTCCTGGGACAGCTATGGCTACACCTTC.

This clonotype has a single count. This chain links TRBV5-1 with TRBJ1-1; weak D call: TRBD1 (6 bases). The CDR3 totals 15 residues. Per germline, CDR1 SGHRS and CDR2 YFSETQ. The germline V and J ends were trimmed by 4 bases and 2 bases, with 15 bases remaining between them. The CDR3 spells CASSRYGQLNTEAFF. The CDR3 DNA sequence: TGCGCCAGCAGCCGATACGGACAGCTAAACACTGAAGCTTTCTTT.

This clonotype was counted only a few times. The rearrangement joins TRBV15 to TRBJ1-2; D is unclear. Germline values: CDR1 LNHNV, CDR2 YYDKDF (reference sequence). The V gene lost 5 bases and the J gene lost 6 bases, with 16 bases spanning the gap. This CDR3 is 14 amino acids long. This chain's CDR3 is CATSPFAFEDGYTF. As DNA, the CDR3 is TGTGCCACCAGCCCCTTTGCGTTTGAGGATGGCTACACCTTC.

The chain employs TRBV20-1 and TRBJ1-1; 7 nucleotides match TRBD1. The germline CDR1 and CDR2 sequences are DFQATT and SNEGSKA (reference sequence). The CDR3 loop spans 12 amino acids. The DNA for the CDR3 is TGCAGAAAGACAGGGAAGAACACTGAAGCTTTCTTT. Translated, it gives CRKTGKNTEAFF.

This clonotype was counted a few times. For the CDR3, the DNA is TGCGCCAGCAGCTTGGATCCCCTGGGACAGGGGGGCCACGAGCAGTACGTC. Translating it yields CASSLDPLGQGGHEQYV. The J gene is TRBJ2-7, the V gene TRBV5-1; 11 nucleotides align to TRBD1. Germline assignment: CDR1 SGHRS and CDR2 YFSETQ. This CDR3 is built from 17 residues. V gave up 0 bases and J gave up 5 bases; unmatched junction bases: 10.

V gene TRBV14 combines with J gene TRBJ1-1, with D possibly TRBD1 on 5 matching bases. Looked up from germline, CDR1 is SGHDN and CDR2 is FVKESK. The CDR3 loop spans 12 amino acids. V was cut by 4 bases and J by 9 bases, with 12 bases left in between. This chain's CDR3 is CASSPGGGQAFF. CDR3 coding DNA: TGTGCCAGCAGCCCCGGGGGAGGGCAAGCTTTCTTT.

The chain joins TRBV20-1 to TRBJ1-6; D gene uncertain. Germline CDR1 DFQATT, CDR2 SNEGSKA (reference sequence). There are 16 residues in the CDR3. The ends were cut back, 3 bases at V and 9 bases at J, with 21 bases in the middle. For the CDR3, the DNA is TGCAGTGCTAGTTGGGTCAGACCGGTCGGGAGTTCACCCCTCCACTTT. This gives the protein CSASWVRPVGSSPLHF.

There are many counts of this clonotype. J is TRBJ2-1 and V is TRBV28, with 9 positions matching TRBD2. Looked up from germline, CDR1 is MDHEN and CDR2 is SYDVKM. This CDR3 is 15 amino acids long. Trimming at V came to 2 bases and at J to 7 bases, leaving 6 bases not matched to a gene. The CDR3 region has the DNA TGTGCCAGCAGTTTAACCCTAGCGGGGAGTAATGAGCAGTTCTTC. Encoded protein: CASSLTLAGSNEQFF. Filled out from reference TRBV28 and TRBJ2-1, the complete variable domain reads DVKVTQSSRYLVKRTGEKVFLECVQDMDHENMFWYRQDPGLGLRLIYFSYDVKMKEKGDIPEGYSVSREKKERFSLILESASTNQTSMYLCASSLTLAGSNEQFFGPGTRLTVL.

The rearrangement joins TRBV5-1 to TRBJ2-5; D gene uncertain. CDR1 SGHRS and CDR2 YFSETQ come from the germline V gene. V was clipped by 3 bases and J by 5 bases, with 11 bases between them. CDR3 length: 13 amino acids. The CDR3 DNA follows: TGCGCCAGCAGCTCCTTAGAAGACGAGACCCAGTACTTC. Its protein product is CASSSLEDETQYF.